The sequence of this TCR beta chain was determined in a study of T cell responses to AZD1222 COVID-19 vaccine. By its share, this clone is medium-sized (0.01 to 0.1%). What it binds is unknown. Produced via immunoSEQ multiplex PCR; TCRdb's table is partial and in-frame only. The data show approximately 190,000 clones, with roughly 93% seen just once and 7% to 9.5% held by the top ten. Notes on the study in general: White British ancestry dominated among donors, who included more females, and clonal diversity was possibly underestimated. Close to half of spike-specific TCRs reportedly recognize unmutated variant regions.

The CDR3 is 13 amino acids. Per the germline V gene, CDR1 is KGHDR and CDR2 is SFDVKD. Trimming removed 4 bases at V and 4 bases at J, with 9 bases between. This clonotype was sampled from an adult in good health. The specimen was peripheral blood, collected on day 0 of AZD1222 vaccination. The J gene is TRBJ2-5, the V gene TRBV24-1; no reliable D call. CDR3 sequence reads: CATSESATETQYF. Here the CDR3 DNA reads TGTGCCACCAGTGAGTCAGCGACAGAGACCCAGTACTTC.